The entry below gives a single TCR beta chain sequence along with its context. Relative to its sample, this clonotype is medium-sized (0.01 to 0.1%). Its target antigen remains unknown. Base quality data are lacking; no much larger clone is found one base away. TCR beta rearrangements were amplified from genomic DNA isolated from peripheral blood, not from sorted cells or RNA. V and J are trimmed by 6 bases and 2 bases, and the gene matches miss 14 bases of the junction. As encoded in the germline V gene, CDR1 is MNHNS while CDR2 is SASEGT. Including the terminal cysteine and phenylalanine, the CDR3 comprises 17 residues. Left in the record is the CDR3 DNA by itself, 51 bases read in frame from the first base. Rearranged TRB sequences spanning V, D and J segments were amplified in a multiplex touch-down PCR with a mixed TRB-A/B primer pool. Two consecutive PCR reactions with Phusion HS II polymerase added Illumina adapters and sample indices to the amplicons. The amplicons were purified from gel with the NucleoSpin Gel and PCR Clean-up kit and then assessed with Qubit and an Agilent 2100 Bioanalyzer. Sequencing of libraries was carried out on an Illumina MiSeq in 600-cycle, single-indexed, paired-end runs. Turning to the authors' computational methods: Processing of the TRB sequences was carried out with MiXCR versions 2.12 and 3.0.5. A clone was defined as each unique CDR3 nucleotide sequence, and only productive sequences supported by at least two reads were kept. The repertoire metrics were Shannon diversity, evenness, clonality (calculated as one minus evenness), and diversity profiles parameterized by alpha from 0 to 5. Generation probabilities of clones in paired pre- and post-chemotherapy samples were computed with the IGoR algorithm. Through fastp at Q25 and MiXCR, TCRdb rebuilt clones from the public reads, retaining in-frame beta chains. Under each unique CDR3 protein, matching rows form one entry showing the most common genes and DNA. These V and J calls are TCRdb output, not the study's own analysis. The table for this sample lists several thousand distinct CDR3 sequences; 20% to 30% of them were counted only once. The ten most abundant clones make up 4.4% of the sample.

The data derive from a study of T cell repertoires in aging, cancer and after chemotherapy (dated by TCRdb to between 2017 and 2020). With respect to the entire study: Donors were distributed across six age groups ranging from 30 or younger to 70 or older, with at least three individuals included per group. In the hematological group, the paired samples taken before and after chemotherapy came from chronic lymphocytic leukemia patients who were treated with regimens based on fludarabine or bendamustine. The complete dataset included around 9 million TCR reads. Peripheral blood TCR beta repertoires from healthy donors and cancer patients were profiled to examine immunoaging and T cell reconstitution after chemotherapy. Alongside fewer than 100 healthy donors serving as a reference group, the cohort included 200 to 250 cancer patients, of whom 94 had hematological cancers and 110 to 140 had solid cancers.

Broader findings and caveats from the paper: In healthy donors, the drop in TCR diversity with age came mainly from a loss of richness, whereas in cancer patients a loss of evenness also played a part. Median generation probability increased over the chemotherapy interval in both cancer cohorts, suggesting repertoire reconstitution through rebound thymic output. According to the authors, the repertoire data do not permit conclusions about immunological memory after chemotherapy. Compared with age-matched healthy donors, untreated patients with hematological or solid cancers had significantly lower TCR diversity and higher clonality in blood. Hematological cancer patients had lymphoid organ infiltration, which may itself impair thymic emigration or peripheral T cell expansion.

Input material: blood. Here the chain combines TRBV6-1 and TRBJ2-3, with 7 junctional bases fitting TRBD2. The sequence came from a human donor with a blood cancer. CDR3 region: CASRREQRGLFTDTQYF. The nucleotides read TGTGCCAGCAGGAGGGAGCAGCGGGGTCTCTTCACAGATACGCAGTATTTT.